The T cell receptor beta chain described here comes from a study of blood T cell repertoires in COVID-19. About the study: Samples representing acute and convalescent COVID-19 were sourced from the United States, Italy and Spain. PBMCs, B-cell-depleted T cells, or T cells provided the cDNA or gDNA that made up the material.

Per the original methods: Reference gene primer amplification gave nucleated cell count estimates. Data came from immunoSEQ multiplex PCR; TCRdb stores just in-frame clones and leaves some out. V and J calls and clone size are those listed in that table; D and trimming were worked out from the DNA. The sample comprises fewer than 450,000 clones, around 86% of which are singletons, and about 6.3% rests with the top ten. Enrolled during active infection, Seattle patients were then followed longitudinally. The sequence was obtained from a woman aged 50 to 65 with COVID-19, enrolled during active disease. Sequencing input: peripheral blood.

In DNA, the CDR3 is TGTGCCTGGGTAGGGACACCAACCTACGAGCAGTACTTC. It specifies CAWVGTPTYEQYF. V is TRBV30 and J is TRBJ2-7, with D possibly being TRBD1 (6 bases). The germline V gene has CDR1 GTSNPN and CDR2 SVGIG (reference sequence). Trimming removed 5 bases from V and 2 bases from J, with 13 bases in between. The CDR3 totals 13 residues.